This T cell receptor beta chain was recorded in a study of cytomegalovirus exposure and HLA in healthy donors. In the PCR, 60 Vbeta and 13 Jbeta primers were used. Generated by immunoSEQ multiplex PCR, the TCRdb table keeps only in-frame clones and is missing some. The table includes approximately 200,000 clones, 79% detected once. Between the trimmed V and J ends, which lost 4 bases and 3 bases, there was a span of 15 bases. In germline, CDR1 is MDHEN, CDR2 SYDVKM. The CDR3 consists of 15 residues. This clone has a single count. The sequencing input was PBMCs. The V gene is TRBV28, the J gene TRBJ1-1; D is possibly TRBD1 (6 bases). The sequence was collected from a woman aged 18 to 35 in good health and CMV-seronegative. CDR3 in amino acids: CASSSPFKGDTEAFF. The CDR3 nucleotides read TGTGCCAGCAGTTCCCCTTTTAAGGGGGACACTGAAGCTTTCTTT.